This TCR beta chain was observed in a study of chemoradiotherapy in HPV16-positive cancers. Data came from immunoSEQ multiplex PCR; TCRdb stores just in-frame clones and leaves some out. The table includes 13,000 to 15,000 clones, approximately 70% detected once. V was clipped by 4 bases and J by 0 bases; unmatched bases: 8. CDR1 SGHRS and CDR2 YFSETQ come from the germline V gene. This CDR3 contains 16 residues. The chain has TRBV5-1 and TRBJ1-2; 8 nucleotides agree with TRBD1. The TCR originated in a human donor with HPV-associated anogenital cancer. Sample acquisition took place from a patient who underwent chemoradiotherapy. The CDR3 DNA is TGCGCCAGCAGCGCCCCCGGGACAGGAGCTAACTATGGCTACACCTTC. Amino acid sequence: CASSAPGTGANYGYTF.